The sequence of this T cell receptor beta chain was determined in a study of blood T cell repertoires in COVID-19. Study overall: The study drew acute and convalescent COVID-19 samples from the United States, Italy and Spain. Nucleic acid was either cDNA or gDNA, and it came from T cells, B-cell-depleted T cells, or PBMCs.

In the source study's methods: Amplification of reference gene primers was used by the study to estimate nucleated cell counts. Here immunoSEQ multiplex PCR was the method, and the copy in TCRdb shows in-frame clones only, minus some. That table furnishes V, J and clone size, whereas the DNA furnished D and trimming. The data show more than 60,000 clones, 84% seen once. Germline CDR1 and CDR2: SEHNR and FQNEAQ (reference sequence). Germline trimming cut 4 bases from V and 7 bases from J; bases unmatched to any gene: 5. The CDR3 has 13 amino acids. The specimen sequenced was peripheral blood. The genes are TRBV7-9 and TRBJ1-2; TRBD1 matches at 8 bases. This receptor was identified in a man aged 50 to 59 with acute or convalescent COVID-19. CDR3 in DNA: TGTGCCAGCAGCTCGACAGGGGTTGGTGGCTACACCTTC. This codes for CASSSTGVGGYTF. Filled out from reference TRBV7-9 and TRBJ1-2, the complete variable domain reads DTGVSQNPRHKITKRGQNVTFRCDPISEHNRLYWYRQTLGQGPEFLTYFQNEAQLEKSRLLSDRFSAERPKGSFSTLEIQRTEQGDSAMYLCASSSTGVGGYTFGSGTRLTVV.